This TCR beta chain derives from a study of Ad26.COV2.S vaccination and SARS-CoV-2 variants. Study-wide results and limits: Recipients of either vaccine or placebo displayed similar breadth of non-spike TCRs. TCR breadth and depth analyses may have underestimated total T cell responses.

Clones were read by immunoSEQ multiplex PCR, and TCRdb kept only the in-frame ones, dropping some. The data hold 200,000 to 300,000 clones, with approximately 88% observed a single time. A word on this clone: Its cognate antigen is unknown.

This sample's treatment: some 19 received Ad26.COV2.S at low or high dose, single or two shots; about 5 received placebo; per-sample allocation not given. Repertoires come from day 63 after the first vaccine or placebo injection. The administered vaccine (an Ad26 vector) expressed Wuhan-strain SARS-CoV-2 spike. The TCR sequence derives from a person between 18 and 59 years old who received the Ad26.COV2.S COVID-19 vaccine or a placebo. Sequencing used peripheral blood, obtained in a trial of Ad26.COV2.S vaccine versus placebo.

CDR3 region: CASSKGNRGARNNEQFF. In DNA form, the CDR3 reads TGTGCCAGCAGCAAGGGAAACAGGGGTGCGAGGAACAATGAGCAGTTCTTC. This chain connects TRBV5-6 to TRBJ2-1; 7 bases map to TRBD1. CDR1 SGHDT and CDR2 YYEEEE come from the germline V gene. This CDR3 has 17 amino acids. V lost 4 bases and J lost 5; bases outside the gene matches: 15.